This paragraph reports one T cell receptor (beta chain). The germline V and J ends were trimmed by 0 bases and 3 bases, with 14 bases remaining between them. Germline CDR1 is GTSNPN and CDR2 is SVGIG (reference sequence). CDR3 length: 15 amino acids. Original processing methods: Counts of nucleated cells, estimated from reference gene primer amplification, were obtained. Clones were sequenced by immunoSEQ multiplex PCR, and TCRdb holds only the in-frame ones, with some missing. V, J and clone size were drawn from that table, and D and trimming were deduced from the DNA. The data hold 150,000 to 200,000 clones, with around 87% observed a single time. Recruited during active infection, patients (from Seattle) were subsequently followed longitudinally. This sample was included in a study of blood T cell repertoires in COVID-19. At the level of the study: The samples span acute and convalescent COVID-19 from the United States, Italy and Spain. Sample material is recorded as cDNA or gDNA derived from T cells, B-cell-depleted T cells, or PBMCs.

This clonotype originated in a woman between 70 and 85 years old with COVID-19, enrolled during active disease. This chain joins TRBV30 and TRBJ1-2; D may be TRBD1 (5 bases). Sequenced input: peripheral blood. CDR3 sequence: CAWSVRRGLDYGYTF. CDR3 nucleotides: TGTGCCTGGAGTGTACGGAGGGGCTTGGACTATGGCTACACCTTC.